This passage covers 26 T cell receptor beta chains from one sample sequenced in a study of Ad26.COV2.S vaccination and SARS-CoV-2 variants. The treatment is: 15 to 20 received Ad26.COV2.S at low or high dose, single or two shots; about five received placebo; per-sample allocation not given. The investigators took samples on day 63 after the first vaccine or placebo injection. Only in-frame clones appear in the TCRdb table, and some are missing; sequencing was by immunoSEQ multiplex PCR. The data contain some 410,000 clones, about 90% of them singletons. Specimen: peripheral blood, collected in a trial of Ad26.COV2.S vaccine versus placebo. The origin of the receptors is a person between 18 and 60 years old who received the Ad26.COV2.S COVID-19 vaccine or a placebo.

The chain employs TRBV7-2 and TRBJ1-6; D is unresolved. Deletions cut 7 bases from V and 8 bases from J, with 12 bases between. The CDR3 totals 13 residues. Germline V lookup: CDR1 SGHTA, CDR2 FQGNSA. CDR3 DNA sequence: TGTGCCAGCACCGACTTAGTATATTCACCCCTCCACTTT. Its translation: CASTDLVYSPLHF.

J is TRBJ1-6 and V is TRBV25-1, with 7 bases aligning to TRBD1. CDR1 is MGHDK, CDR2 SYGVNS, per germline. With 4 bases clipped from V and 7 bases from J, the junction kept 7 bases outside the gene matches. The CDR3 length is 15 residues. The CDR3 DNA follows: TGTGCCAGCAGTGCCTACAGGGGTCAGAATTCACCCCTCCACTTT. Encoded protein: CASSAYRGQNSPLHF.

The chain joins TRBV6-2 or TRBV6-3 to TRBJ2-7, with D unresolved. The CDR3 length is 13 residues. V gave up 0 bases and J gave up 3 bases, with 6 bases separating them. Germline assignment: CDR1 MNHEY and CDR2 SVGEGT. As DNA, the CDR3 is TGTGCCAGCAGTTACTCTGATATCTACGAGCAGTACTTC. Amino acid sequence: CASSYSDIYEQYF.

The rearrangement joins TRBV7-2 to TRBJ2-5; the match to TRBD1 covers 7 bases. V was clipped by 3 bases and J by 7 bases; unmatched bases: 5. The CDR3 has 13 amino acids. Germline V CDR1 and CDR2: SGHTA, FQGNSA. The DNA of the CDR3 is TGTGCCAGCAGCTTCGACAGGGCTGGGACCCAGTACTTC. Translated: CASSFDRAGTQYF.

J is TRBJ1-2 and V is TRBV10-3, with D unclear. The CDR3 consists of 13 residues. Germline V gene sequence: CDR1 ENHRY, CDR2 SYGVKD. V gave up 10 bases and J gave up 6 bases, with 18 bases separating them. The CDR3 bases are TGTGCCACTGTGGACTTATCGATGAATGGCTACACCTTC. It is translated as CATVDLSMNGYTF.

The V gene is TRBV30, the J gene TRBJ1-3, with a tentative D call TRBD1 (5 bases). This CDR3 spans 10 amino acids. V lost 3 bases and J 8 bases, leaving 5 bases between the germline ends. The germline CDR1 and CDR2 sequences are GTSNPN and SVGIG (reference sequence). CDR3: CAWSRDTIYF. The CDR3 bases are TGTGCCTGGAGCAGGGACACCATATATTTT. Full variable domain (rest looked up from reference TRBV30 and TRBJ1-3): SQTIHQWPATLVQPVGSPLSLECTVEGTSNPNLYWYRQAAGRGLQLLFYSVGIGQISSEVPQNLSASRPQDRQFILSSKKLLLSDSGFYLCAWSRDTIYFGEGSWLTVV.

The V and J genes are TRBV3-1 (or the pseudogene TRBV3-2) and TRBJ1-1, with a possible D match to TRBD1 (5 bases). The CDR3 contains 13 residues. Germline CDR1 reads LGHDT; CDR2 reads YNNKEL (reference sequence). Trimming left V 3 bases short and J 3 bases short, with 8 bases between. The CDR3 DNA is TGTGCCAGCAGCCAGGGACGGTACACTGAAGCTTTCTTT. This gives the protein CASSQGRYTEAFF.

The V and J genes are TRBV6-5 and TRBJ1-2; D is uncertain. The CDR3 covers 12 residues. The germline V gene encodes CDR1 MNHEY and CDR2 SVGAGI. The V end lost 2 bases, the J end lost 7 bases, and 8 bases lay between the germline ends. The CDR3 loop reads CASSYGLGGYTF. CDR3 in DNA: TGTGCCAGCAGTTACGGGCTTGGTGGCTACACCTTC.

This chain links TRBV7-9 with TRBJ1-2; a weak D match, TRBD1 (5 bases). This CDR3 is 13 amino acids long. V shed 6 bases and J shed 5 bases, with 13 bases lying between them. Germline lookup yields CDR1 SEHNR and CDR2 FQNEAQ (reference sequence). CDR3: CASSSDTVYGYTF. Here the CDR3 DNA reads TGTGCCAGCAGTTCGGACACTGTTTATGGCTACACCTTC.

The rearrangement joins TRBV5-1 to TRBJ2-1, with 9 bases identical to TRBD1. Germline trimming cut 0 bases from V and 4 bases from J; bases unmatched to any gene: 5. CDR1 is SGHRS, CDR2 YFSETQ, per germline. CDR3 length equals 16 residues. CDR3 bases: TGCGCCAGCAGCTTGGGAGGGACAGGGATATACAATGAGCAGTTCTTC. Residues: CASSLGGTGIYNEQFF. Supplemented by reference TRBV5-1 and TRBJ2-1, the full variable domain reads KAGVTQTPRYLIKTRGQQVTLSCSPISGHRSVSWYQQTPGQGLQFLFEYFSETQRNKGNFPGRFSGRQFSNSRSEMNVSTLELGDSALYLCASSLGGTGIYNEQFFGPGTRLTVL.

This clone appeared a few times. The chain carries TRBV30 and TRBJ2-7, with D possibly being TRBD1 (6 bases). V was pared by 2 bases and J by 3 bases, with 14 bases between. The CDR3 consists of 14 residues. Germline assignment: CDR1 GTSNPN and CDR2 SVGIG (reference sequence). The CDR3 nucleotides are TGTGCCTGGAGTATCACTCCAGGGGACTACGAGCAGTACTTC. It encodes CAWSITPGDYEQYF.

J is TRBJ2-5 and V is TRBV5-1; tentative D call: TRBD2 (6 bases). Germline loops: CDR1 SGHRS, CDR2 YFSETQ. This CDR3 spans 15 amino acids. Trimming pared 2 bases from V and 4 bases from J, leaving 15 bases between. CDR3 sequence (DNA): TGCGCCAGCAGCTTCGGGCTAGCGCGGGTAGAGACCCAGTACTTC. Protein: CASSFGLARVETQYF.

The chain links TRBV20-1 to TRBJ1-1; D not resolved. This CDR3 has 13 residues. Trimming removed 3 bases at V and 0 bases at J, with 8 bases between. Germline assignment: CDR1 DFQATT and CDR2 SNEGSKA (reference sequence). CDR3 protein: CSASKDLNTEAFF. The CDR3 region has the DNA TGCAGTGCTAGTAAGGACCTGAACACTGAAGCTTTCTTT.

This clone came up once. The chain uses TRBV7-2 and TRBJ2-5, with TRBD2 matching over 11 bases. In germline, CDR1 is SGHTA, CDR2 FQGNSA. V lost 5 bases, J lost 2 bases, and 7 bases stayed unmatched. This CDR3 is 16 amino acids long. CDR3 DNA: TGTGCCAGCAGCGAAGGGGCTAGCGGGGGGCAAGAGACCCAGTACTTC. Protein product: CASSEGASGGQETQYF. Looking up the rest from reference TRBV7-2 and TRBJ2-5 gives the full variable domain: GAGVSQSPSNKVTEKGKDVELRCDPISGHTALYWYRQSLGQGLEFLIYFQGNSAPDKSGLPSDRFSAERTGGSVSTLTIQRTQQEDSAVYLCASSEGASGGQETQYFGPGTRLLVL.

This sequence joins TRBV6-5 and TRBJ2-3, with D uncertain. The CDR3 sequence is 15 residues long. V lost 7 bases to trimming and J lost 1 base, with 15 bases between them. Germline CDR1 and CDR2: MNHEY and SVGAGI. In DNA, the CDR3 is TGTGCCAGCACCTTAAGGGTTCCAGGCACAGATACGCAGTATTTT. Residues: CASTLRVPGTDTQYF.

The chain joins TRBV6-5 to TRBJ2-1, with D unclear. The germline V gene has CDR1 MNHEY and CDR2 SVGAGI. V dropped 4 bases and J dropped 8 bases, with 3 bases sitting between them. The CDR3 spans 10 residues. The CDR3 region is CASSWDEQFF. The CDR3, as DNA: TGTGCCAGCAGTTGGGATGAGCAGTTCTTC.

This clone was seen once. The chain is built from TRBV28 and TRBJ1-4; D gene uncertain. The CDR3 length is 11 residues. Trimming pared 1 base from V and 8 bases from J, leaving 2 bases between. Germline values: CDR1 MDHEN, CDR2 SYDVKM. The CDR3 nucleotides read TGTGCCAGCAGTTTATCCGAAAAACTGTTTTTT. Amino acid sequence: CASSLSEKLFF.

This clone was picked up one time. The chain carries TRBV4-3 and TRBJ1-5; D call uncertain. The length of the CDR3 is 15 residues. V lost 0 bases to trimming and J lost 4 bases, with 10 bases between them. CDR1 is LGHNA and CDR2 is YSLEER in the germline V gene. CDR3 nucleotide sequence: TGCGCCAGCAGCCAAGATTTGGCCTTAAATCAGCCCCAGCATTTT. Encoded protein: CASSQDLALNQPQHF.

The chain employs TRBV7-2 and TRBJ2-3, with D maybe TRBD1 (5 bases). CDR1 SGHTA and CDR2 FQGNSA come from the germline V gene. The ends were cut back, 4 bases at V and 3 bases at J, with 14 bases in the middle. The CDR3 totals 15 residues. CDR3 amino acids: CASSSLYRLTDTQYF. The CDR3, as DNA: TGTGCCAGCAGCTCGCTTTACAGGTTGACAGATACGCAGTATTTT.

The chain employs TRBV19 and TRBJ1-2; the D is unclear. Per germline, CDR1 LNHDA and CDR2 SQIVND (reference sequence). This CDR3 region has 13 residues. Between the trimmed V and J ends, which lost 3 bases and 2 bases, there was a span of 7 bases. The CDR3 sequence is CASSIDDNYGYTF. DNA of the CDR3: TGTGCCAGTAGTATCGACGACAACTATGGCTACACCTTC.

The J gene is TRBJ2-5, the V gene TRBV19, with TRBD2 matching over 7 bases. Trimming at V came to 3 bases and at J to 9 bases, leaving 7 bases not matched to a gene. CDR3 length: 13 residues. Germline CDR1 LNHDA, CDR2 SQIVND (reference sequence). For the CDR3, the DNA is TGTGCCAGTAGTATCGGGGGTCGGGAGGCCCAGTACTTC. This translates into CASSIGGREAQYF.

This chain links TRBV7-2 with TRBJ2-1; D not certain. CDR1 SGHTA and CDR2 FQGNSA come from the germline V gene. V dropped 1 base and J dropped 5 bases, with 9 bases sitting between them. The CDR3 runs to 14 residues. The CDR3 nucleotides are TGTGCCAGCAGCTTAGGGGTTGGGGACAATGAGCAGTTCTTC. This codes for CASSLGVGDNEQFF.

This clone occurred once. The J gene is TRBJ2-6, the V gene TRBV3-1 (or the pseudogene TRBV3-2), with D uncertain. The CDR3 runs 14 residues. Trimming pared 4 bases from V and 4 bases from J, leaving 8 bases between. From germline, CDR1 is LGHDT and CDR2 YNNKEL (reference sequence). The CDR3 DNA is TGTGCCAGCAGCCCCGAGTGGGGGGCCAACGTCCTGACTTTC. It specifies CASSPEWGANVLTF.

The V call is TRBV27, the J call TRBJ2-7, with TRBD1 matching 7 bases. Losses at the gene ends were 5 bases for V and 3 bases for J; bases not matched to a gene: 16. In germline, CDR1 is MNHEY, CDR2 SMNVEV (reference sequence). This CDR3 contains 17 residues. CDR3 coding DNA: TGTGCCAGCAGTCCAGACCGCATCGGACAGGAGTTCTACGAGCAGTACTTC. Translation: CASSPDRIGQEFYEQYF.

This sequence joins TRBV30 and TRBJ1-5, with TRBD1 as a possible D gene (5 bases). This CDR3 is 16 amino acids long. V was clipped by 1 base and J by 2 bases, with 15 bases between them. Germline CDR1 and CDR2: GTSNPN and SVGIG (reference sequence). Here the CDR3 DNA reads TGTGCCTGGAGTGCACGCGGCTGGGGCGGCAATCAGCCCCAGCATTTT. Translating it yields CAWSARGWGGNQPQHF.

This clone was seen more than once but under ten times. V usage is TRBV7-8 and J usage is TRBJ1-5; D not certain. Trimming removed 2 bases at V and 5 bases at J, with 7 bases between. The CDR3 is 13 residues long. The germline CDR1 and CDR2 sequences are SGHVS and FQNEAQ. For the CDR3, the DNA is TGTGCCAGCAGCTTAACCCGGGATCAGCCCCAGCATTTT. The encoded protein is CASSLTRDQPQHF.